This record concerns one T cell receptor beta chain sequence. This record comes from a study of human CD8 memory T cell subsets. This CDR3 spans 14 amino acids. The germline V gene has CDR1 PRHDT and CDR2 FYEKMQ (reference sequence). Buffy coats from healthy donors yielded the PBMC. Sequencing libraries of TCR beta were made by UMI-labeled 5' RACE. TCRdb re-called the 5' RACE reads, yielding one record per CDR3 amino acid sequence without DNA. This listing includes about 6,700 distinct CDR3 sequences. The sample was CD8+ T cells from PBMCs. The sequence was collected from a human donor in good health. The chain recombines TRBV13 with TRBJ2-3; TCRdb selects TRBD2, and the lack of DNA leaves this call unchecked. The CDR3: CASSLLGGTDTQYF. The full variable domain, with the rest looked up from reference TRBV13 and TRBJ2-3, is AAGVIQSPRHLIKEKRETATLKCYPIPRHDTVYWYQQGPGQDPQFLISFYEKMQSDKGSIPDRFSAQQFSDYHSELNMSSLELGDSALYFCASSLLGGTDTQYFGPGTRLTVL.